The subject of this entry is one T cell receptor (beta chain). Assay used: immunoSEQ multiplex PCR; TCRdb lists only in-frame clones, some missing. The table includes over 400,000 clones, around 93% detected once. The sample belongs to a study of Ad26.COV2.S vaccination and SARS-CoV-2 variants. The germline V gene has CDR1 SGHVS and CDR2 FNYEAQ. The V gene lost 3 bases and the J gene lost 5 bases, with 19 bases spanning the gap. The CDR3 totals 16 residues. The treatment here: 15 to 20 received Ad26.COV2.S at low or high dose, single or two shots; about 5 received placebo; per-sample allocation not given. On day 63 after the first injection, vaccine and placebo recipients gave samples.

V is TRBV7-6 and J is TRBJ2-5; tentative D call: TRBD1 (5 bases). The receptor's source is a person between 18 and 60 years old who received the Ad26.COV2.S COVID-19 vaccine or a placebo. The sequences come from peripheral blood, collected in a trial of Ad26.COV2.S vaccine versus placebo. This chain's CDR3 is CASSFGSSRVSETQYF. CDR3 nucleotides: TGTGCCAGCAGCTTTGGATCCTCCAGGGTATCCGAGACCCAGTACTTC.